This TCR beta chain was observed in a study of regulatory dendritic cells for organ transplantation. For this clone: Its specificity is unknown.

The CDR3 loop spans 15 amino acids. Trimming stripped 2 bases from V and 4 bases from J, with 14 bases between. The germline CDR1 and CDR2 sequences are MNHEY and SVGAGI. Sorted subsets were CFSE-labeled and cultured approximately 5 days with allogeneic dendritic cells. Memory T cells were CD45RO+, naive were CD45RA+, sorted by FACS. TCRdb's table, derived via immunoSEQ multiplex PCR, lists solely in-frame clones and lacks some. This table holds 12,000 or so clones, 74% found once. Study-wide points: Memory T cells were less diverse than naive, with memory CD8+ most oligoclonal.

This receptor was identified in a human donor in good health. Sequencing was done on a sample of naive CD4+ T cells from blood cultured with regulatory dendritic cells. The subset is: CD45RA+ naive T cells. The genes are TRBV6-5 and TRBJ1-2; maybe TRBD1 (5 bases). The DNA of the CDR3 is TGTGCCAGCAGTTACCGAGACAGCCGCCGCTATGGCTACACCTTC. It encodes CASSYRDSRRYGYTF.